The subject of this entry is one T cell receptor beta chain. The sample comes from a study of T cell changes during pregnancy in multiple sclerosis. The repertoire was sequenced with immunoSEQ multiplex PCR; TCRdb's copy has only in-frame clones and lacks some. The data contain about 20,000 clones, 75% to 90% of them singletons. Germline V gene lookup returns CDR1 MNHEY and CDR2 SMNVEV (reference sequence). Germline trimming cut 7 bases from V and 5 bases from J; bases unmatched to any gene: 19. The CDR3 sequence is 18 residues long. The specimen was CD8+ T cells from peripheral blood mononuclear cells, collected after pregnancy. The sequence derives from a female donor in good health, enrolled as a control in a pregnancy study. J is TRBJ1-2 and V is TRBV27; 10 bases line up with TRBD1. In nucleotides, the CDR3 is TGTGCCAGCACCCATCGGACAGGGGGAGTAGAAAAGTGGTATGGCTACACCTTC. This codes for CASTHRTGGVEKWYGYTF.